This is a list of T cell receptor beta chains from one sample in a study of long-term antiretroviral therapy in people with HIV. Assay used: immunoSEQ multiplex PCR; TCRdb lists only in-frame clones, some missing. Here the sample spans 32,000 or so clones, more than 60% being singletons. The source was unsorted PBMCs, collected 2 years after starting antiretroviral therapy. Receptors originate from a woman aged 45-59 years with HIV. The conserved cysteine and the conserved F or W are not part of the CDR3 here. Each record gives: CDR3 protein, V gene, J gene, clone size. Part of the rows lack a size; the others show once, few, many or a class for expanded clones.

CDR3 protein: AWSPQSRGETQY
V gene: TRBV30
J gene: TRBJ2-5
clone size: .

CDR3 protein: ASSPGQGKKGNQPQH
V gene: TRBV5-5
J gene: TRBJ1-5
clone size: .

CDR3 protein: ASRPGLGYQF
V gene: TRBV27
J gene: TRBJ2-1
clone size: once

CDR3 protein: ASSRPDSFINTEAF
V gene: TRBV7-8
J gene: TRBJ1-1
clone size: .

CDR3 protein: ASSPQLGASNTGELF
V gene: TRBV18
J gene: TRBJ2-2
clone size: .

CDR3 protein: ASGTNGDTQY
V gene: TRBV19
J gene: TRBJ2-3
clone size: .

CDR3 protein: AIGSGAGPTDTQY
V gene: TRBV10-3
J gene: TRBJ2-3
clone size: .

CDR3 protein: ASSYTDLTNYGYT
V gene: TRBV6-6
J gene: TRBJ1-2
clone size: .

CDR3 protein: AISEGNPLRVETQY
V gene: TRBV10-3
J gene: TRBJ2-5
clone size: once

CDR3 protein: ASSIESRRYEQY
V gene: TRBV19
J gene: TRBJ2-7
clone size: .

CDR3 protein: ASTQRGENTEAF
V gene: TRBV11-2
J gene: TRBJ1-1
clone size: .

CDR3 protein: SVVGGDYGYT
V gene: TRBV29-1
J gene: TRBJ1-2
clone size: .

CDR3 protein: AWSEDLNQPQH
V gene: TRBV30
J gene: TRBJ1-5
clone size: .

CDR3 protein: ASSSGANSPLH
V gene: TRBV5-4
J gene: TRBJ1-6
clone size: few